The 20 T cell receptor beta chains presented below share a single source sample, sequenced in a study of blood T cell repertoires in COVID-19. The repertoire was sequenced with immunoSEQ multiplex PCR; TCRdb's copy has only in-frame clones and lacks some. The profile shows roughly 220,000 clones, approximately 80% of them singletons. Sequencing was performed on peripheral blood. Receptor source: a woman aged 80 or over with COVID-19, enrolled during active disease.

This sequence joins TRBV18 and TRBJ2-1; perhaps TRBD2 as D (5 bases). The CDR3 consists of 13 residues. CDR1 and CDR2 from the germline V gene are KGHSH and LQKENI. The V end was cut by 6 bases, the J end by 13 bases, with 19 bases between. The CDR3: CASSPGVVQSQFF. CDR3 nucleotide sequence: TGTGCCAGCTCTCCCGGGGTAGTCCAGTCCCAGTTCTTC.

This clone was counted a few times. The rearrangement joins TRBV15 to TRBJ1-1, with D perhaps matching TRBD1 (6 bases). V lost 7 bases and J lost 5, with 17 bases in between. The CDR3 is 14 residues long. Germline-derived CDR1 and CDR2 are LNHNV and YYDKDF (reference sequence). For the CDR3, the DNA is TGTGCCACCATAGGCGGGGGCGGGGATACTGAAGCTTTCTTT. It codes for CATIGGGGDTEAFF.

The chain uses TRBV15 and TRBJ1-2; no definite D call. Per the germline V gene, CDR1 is LNHNV and CDR2 is YYDKDF (reference sequence). This CDR3 contains 14 residues. Trimming shortened V by 4 bases and J by 5 bases, and 14 bases separated the two germline ends. The CDR3 bases are TGTGCCACCAGCACCAGATCAAGGGAGTATGGCTACACCTTC. The encoded protein is CATSTRSREYGYTF.

In DNA, the CDR3 is TGTGCCAGCAGTGAAGATCGGGGGGCTGGAGAAAAACTGTTTTTT. Its protein product is CASSEDRGAGEKLFF. This chain connects TRBV6-1 to TRBJ1-4, with TRBD1 as a possible D gene (6 bases). The CDR3 totals 15 residues. Germline loops: CDR1 MNHNS, CDR2 SASEGT. Between the trimmed V and J ends, which lost 1 base and 8 bases, there was a span of 14 bases.

This rearrangement joins TRBV4-3 to TRBJ2-3, with 12 nucleotides matching TRBD2. The CDR3 has 18 amino acids. V was pared by 6 bases and J by 3 bases, with 13 bases of the junction left unmatched. Germline values: CDR1 LGHNA, CDR2 YSLEER. The CDR3 sequence is CASSSGTSGHLTTDTQYF. The CDR3 region has the DNA TGCGCCAGCAGTTCCGGGACTAGCGGGCACCTTACTACAGATACGCAGTATTTT.

This clone has only one observation. J is TRBJ2-7 and V is TRBV9; D not resolved. Per germline, CDR1 SGDLS and CDR2 YYNGEE. This CDR3 has 13 residues. V was cut by 3 bases and J by 0 bases, with 7 bases left in between. The CDR3 is CASSATPSYEQYF. Written as DNA, the CDR3 is TGTGCCAGCAGCGCGACACCCTCCTACGAGCAGTACTTC.

This sequence joins TRBV18 and TRBJ1-2; 9 bases fit TRBD1. Germline-derived CDR1 and CDR2 are KGHSH and LQKENI. This CDR3 has 14 amino acids. Trimming at V came to 4 bases and at J to 7 bases, leaving 7 bases not matched to a gene. The DNA for the CDR3 is TGTGCCAGCTCACGAGGGACAGGGACCAGTGGCTACACCTTC. The encoded protein is CASSRGTGTSGYTF.

This sequence joins TRBV19 and TRBJ1-1; TRBD1 matches at 8 bases. With V trimmed by 6 bases and J by 1 base, 4 bases remained unmatched. There are 14 residues in the CDR3. CDR1 is LNHDA, CDR2 SQIVND, per germline (reference sequence). CDR3: CASSLGQGNTEAFF. The CDR3 nucleotides are TGTGCCAGTAGCTTAGGACAGGGGAACACTGAAGCTTTCTTT. Full variable domain (missing parts from reference TRBV19 and TRBJ1-1): DGGITQSPKYLFRKEGQNVTLSCEQNLNHDAMYWYRQDPGQGLRLIYYSQIVNDFQKGDIAEGYSVSREKKESFPLTVTSAQKNPTAFYLCASSLGQGNTEAFFGQGTRLTVV.

This chain uses TRBV18 with TRBJ1-1, with D unresolved. Germline CDR1 and CDR2: KGHSH and LQKENI. Deletions cut 3 bases from V and 7 bases from J, with 15 bases between. The length of the CDR3 is 14 residues. This chain's CDR3 is CASSPGFPTSEAFF. Here the CDR3 DNA reads TGTGCCAGCTCACCGGGCTTTCCAACGAGTGAAGCTTTCTTT.

The sample holds a few counts of this clone. The chain links TRBV3-1 (or the pseudogene TRBV3-2) to TRBJ1-6, with 7 bases lining up with TRBD1. J gave up 13 bases and V 4 bases, and 13 bases lay outside the gene matches. CDR3 size: 15 residues. Germline V gene lookup returns CDR1 LGHDT and CDR2 YNNKEL (reference sequence). This CDR3 is CASSPPGQTMKPLHF. Here the CDR3 DNA reads TGTGCCAGCAGCCCGCCGGGACAGACCATGAAGCCCCTCCACTTT.

The chain couples TRBV5-6 to TRBJ2-1; weak D call: TRBD2 (6 bases). Germline CDR1 SGHDT, CDR2 YYEEEE. The CDR3 extends over 16 amino acids. The germline V and J ends were trimmed by 4 bases and 5 bases, with 19 bases remaining between them. In DNA, the CDR3 is TGTGCCAGCAGCCGCCGTACTAGCCGTGTCAACAATGAGCAGTTCTTC. Translated, it gives CASSRRTSRVNNEQFF.

This sequence joins TRBV5-4 and TRBJ1-2, with 7 bases lining up with TRBD1. CDR1 is SGHNT and CDR2 is YYREEE in the germline V gene (reference sequence). The V and J ends lost 4 bases and 0 bases, in that order; junction bases with no gene match: 6. The CDR3 spans 15 residues. CDR3 protein: CASSPDRLANYGYTF. The CDR3 bases are TGTGCCAGCAGCCCGGACAGGTTGGCTAACTATGGCTACACCTTC.

The rearrangement joins TRBV28 to TRBJ2-3; 9 bases line up with TRBD2. CDR1 and CDR2 (germline): MDHEN, SYDVKM. The V segment lost 5 bases and the J segment 1 base; nucleotides outside the gene matches: 4. The CDR3 length is 15 residues. CDR3 coding DNA: TGTGCCAGCAGTCGGGTAGCGGGGGGCACAGATACGCAGTATTTT. Translation: CASSRVAGGTDTQYF. The whole variable domain, filled in from reference TRBV28 and TRBJ2-3, reads DVKVTQSSRYLVKRTGEKVFLECVQDMDHENMFWYRQDPGLGLRLIYFSYDVKMKEKGDIPEGYSVSREKKERFSLILESASTNQTSMYLCASSRVAGGTDTQYFGPGTRLTVL.

The chain recombines TRBV7-2 with TRBJ2-7; 12 bases map to TRBD2. The trim removed 5 bases at V and 6 bases at J, leaving 5 bases unmatched. This CDR3 has 14 amino acids. Looked up from germline, CDR1 is SGHTA and CDR2 is FQGNSA. CDR3 nucleotides: TGTGCCAGCAGCCCGCGACTAGCGGGAGTCGAGCAGTACTTC. Protein product: CASSPRLAGVEQYF.

This clone has only a few counts. CDR3 in DNA: TGTGCCAGCAGTTCTAGACAGGGGAACCAGCCCCAGCATTTT. Translated, it gives CASSSRQGNQPQHF. The rearrangement joins TRBV7-8 to TRBJ1-5, with 8 bases that match TRBD1. Losses at the gene ends were 6 bases for V and 7 bases for J; bases not matched to a gene: 8. There are 14 residues in the CDR3. Germline assignment: CDR1 SGHVS and CDR2 FQNEAQ.

This clone showed up just once. The rearrangement joins TRBV28 to TRBJ1-2; TRBD1 agrees at 7 bases. With 7 bases clipped from V and 4 bases from J, the junction kept 6 bases outside the gene matches. CDR1 is MDHEN, CDR2 SYDVKM, per germline. The CDR3 sequence is 13 residues long. CDR3 residues: CASIPRGPYGYTF. CDR3 coding DNA: TGTGCCAGCATCCCAAGGGGGCCCTATGGCTACACCTTC.

The table lists this clone with a count of one. The chain links TRBV28 to TRBJ1-4; 9 bases agree with TRBD1. The CDR3 consists of 15 residues. Trimming cost V 6 bases and J 5 bases; bases outside gene matches: 7. Germline values: CDR1 MDHEN, CDR2 SYDVKM. For the CDR3, the DNA is TGTGCCAGCAGCCAGACCGGGACAGGGAATGAAAAACTGTTTTTT. Its translation: CASSQTGTGNEKLFF.

The genes are TRBV9 and TRBJ1-6; D is undetermined. This CDR3 is built from 14 residues. V lost 3 bases to trimming and J lost 10 bases, with 14 bases between them. The germline V gene has CDR1 SGDLS and CDR2 YYNGEE. CDR3 nucleotide sequence: TGTGCCAGCAGCGCCGAACTCACGGAGTCACCCCTCCACTTT. Its protein is CASSAELTESPLHF. Variable domain in full (rest from reference TRBV9 and TRBJ1-6): DSGVTQTPKHLITATGQRVTLRCSPRSGDLSVYWYQQSLDQGLQFLIQYYNGEERAKGNILERFSAQQFPDLHSELNLSSLELGDSALYFCASSAELTESPLHFGNGTRLTVT.

This CDR3 is CAWSDRPGVSGNTIYF. In nucleotides, the CDR3 is TGTGCCTGGAGTGACCGCCCCGGGGTCTCTGGAAACACCATATATTTT. The V gene is TRBV30, the J gene TRBJ1-3, with D uncertain. V lost 1 base to trimming and J lost 0 bases, with 13 bases between them. In germline, CDR1 is GTSNPN, CDR2 SVGIG (reference sequence). CDR3 size: 16 residues.

This clone was observed once. The gene calls are TRBV7-3 and TRBJ2-2; D not certain. Looked up from germline, CDR1 is SGHTA and CDR2 is FQGTGA. Between the trimmed V and J ends, which lost 4 bases and 7 bases, there was a span of 10 bases. The CDR3 covers 13 residues. The CDR3 DNA reads TGTGCCAGCAGCTCCCCTCCAGTCGGGGAGCTGTTTTTT. Its protein product is CASSSPPVGELFF.